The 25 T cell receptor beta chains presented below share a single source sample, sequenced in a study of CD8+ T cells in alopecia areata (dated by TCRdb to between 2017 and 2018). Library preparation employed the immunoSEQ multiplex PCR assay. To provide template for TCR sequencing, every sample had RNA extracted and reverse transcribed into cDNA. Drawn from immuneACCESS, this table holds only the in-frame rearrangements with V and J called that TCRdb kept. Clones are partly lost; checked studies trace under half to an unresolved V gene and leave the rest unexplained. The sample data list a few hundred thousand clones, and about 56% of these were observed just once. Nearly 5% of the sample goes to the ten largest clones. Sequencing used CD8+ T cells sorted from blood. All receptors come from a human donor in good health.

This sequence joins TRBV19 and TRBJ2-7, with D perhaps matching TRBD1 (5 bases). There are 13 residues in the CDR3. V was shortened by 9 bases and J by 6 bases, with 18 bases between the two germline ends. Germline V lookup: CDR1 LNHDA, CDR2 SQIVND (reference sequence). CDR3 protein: CASRPTAPLEQYF. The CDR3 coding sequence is TGTGCCAGCCGACCGACAGCTCCCCTCGAGCAGTACTTC.

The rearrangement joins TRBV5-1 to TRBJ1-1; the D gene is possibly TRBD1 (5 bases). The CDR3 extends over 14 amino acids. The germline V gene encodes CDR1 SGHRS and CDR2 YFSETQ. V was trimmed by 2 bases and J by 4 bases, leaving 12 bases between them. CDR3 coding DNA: TGCGCCAGCAGCTTTCGGGGCTCGGGCACTGAAGCTTTCTTT. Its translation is CASSFRGSGTEAFF. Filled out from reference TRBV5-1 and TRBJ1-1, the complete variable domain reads KAGVTQTPRYLIKTRGQQVTLSCSPISGHRSVSWYQQTPGQGLQFLFEYFSETQRNKGNFPGRFSGRQFSNSRSEMNVSTLELGDSALYLCASSFRGSGTEAFFGQGTRLTVV.

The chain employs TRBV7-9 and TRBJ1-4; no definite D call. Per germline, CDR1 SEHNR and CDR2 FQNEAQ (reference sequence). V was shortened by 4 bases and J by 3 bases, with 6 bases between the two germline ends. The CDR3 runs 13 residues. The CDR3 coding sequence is TGTGCCAGCAGCTCTTCGGCTAATGAAAAACTGTTTTTT. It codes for CASSSSANEKLFF. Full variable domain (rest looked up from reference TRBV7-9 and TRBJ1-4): DTGVSQNPRHKITKRGQNVTFRCDPISEHNRLYWYRQTLGQGPEFLTYFQNEAQLEKSRLLSDRFSAERPKGSFSTLEIQRTEQGDSAMYLCASSSSANEKLFFGSGTQLSVL.

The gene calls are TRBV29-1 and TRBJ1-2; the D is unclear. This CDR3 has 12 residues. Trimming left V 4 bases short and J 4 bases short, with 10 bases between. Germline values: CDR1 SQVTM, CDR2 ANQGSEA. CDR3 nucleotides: TGCAGCGTTGCCGGAGGGTCCTATGGCTACACCTTC. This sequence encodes CSVAGGSYGYTF.

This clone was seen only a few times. The CDR3 sequence is CASSPFGLAGEDTQYF. CDR3 coding DNA: TGTGCCAGCAGCCCGTTCGGGCTAGCGGGGGAAGATACGCAGTATTTT. The chain employs TRBV14 and TRBJ2-3; 10 bases map to TRBD2. The germline V gene encodes CDR1 SGHDN and CDR2 FVKESK. This CDR3 comprises 16 residues. V was clipped by 4 bases and J by 5 bases; unmatched bases: 9.

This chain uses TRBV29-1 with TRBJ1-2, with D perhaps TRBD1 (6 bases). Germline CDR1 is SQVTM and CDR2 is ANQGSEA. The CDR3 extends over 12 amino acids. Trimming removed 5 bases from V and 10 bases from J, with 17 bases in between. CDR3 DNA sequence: TGCAGCGTTTTGTTTACAGGGTTTGACTACACCTTC. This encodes CSVLFTGFDYTF.

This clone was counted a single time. The CDR3 loop is CASSSRPGGTQYF. The CDR3 DNA sequence: TGTGCCAGCAGTTCAAGACCGGGCGGTACGCAGTATTTT. This rearrangement joins TRBV5-6 to TRBJ2-3; no clear D gene. The CDR3 extends over 13 amino acids. The V end lost 5 bases, the J end lost 8 bases, and 15 bases lay between the germline ends. Germline loops: CDR1 SGHDT, CDR2 YYEEEE.

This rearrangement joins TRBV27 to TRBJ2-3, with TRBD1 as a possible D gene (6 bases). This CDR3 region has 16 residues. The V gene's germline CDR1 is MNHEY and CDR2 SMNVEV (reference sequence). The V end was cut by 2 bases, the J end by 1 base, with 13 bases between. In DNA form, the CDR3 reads TGTGCCAGCAGTTTAACCCCGGACAGTCGCACAGATACGCAGTATTTT. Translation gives CASSLTPDSRTDTQYF.

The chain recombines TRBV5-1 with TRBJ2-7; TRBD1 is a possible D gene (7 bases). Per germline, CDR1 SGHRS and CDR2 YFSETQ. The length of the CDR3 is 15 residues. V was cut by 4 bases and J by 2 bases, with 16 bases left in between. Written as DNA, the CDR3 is TGCGCCAGCAGCGAAACAGGGGCGGGGACCTACGAGCAGTACTTC. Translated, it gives CASSETGAGTYEQYF.

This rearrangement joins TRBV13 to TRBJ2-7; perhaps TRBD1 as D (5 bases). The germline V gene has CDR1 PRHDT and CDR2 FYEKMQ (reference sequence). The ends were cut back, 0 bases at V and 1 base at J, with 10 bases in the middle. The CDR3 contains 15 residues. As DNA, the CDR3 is TGTGCCAGCAGCTTAGGACAGGCCGTATCCTACGAGCAGTACTTC. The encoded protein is CASSLGQAVSYEQYF. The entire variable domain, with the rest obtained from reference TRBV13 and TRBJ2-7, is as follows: AAGVIQSPRHLIKEKRETATLKCYPIPRHDTVYWYQQGPGQDPQFLISFYEKMQSDKGSIPDRFSAQQFSDYHSELNMSSLELGDSALYFCASSLGQAVSYEQYFGPGTRLTVT.

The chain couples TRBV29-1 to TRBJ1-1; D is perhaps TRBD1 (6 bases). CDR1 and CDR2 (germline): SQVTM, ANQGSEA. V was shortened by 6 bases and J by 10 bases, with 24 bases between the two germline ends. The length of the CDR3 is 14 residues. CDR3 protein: CSVPLRDIRHGAFF. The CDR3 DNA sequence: TGCAGCGTCCCATTGAGGGACATCCGACACGGAGCTTTCTTT. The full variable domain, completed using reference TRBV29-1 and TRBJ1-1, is SAVISQKPSRDICQRGTSLTIQCQVDSQVTMMFWYRQQPGQSLTLIATANQGSEATYESGFVIDKFPISRPNLTFSTLTVSNMSPEDSSIYLCSVPLRDIRHGAFFGQGTRLTVV.

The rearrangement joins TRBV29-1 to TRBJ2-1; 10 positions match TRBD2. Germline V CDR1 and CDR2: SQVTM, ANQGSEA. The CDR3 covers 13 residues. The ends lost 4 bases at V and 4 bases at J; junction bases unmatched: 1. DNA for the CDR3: TGCAGCGTTGTACTAGCGGGGTACAATGAGCAGTTCTTC. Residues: CSVVLAGYNEQFF.

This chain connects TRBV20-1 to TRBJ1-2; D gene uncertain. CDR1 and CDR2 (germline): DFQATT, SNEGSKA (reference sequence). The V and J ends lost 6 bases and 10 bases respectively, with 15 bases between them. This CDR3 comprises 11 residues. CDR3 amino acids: CSAHPDGDYTF. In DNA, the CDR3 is TGCAGTGCACATCCCGACGGGGACTACACCTTC.

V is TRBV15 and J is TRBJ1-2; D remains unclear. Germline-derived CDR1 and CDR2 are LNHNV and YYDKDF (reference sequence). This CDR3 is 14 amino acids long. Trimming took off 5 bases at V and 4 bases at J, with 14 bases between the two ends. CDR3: CATSPGRTAYGYTF. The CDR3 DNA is TGTGCCACCAGCCCCGGAAGGACGGCCTATGGCTACACCTTC.

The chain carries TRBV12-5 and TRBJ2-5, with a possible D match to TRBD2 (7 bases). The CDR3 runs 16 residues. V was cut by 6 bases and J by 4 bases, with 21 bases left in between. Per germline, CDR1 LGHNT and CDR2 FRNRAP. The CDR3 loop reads CASGSPLQGGGETQYF. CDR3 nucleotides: TGTGCTAGTGGCTCTCCATTACAGGGAGGGGGAGAGACCCAGTACTTC.

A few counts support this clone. CDR3 residues: CSVGIDTTPYEQYF. CDR3 nucleotides: TGCAGCGTTGGAATTGACACTACTCCCTACGAGCAGTACTTC. The chain recombines TRBV29-1 with TRBJ2-7; no clear D gene. The V and J ends lost 4 bases and 2 bases respectively, with 15 bases between them. Germline loops: CDR1 SQVTM, CDR2 ANQGSEA. CDR3 size: 14 residues.

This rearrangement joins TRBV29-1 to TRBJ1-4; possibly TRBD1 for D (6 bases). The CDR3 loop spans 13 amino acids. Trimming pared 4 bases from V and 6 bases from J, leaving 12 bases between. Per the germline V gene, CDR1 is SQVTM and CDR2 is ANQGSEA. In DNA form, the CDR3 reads TGCAGCGTTGCCGCAGGGGAGTATGAAAAACTGTTTTTT. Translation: CSVAAGEYEKLFF.

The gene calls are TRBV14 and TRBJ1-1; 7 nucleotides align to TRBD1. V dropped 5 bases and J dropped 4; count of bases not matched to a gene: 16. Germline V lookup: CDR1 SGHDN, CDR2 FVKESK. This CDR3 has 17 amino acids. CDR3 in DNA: TGTGCCAGCAGCGGTGACAGGGCCTCCCCATGGGGCACTGAAGCTTTCTTT. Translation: CASSGDRASPWGTEAFF. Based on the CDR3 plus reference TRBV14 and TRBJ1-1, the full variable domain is EAGVTQFPSHSVIEKGQTVTLRCDPISGHDNLYWYRRVMGKEIKFLLHFVKESKQDESGMPNNRFLAERTGGTYSTLKVQPAELEDSGVYFCASSGDRASPWGTEAFFGQGTRLTVV.

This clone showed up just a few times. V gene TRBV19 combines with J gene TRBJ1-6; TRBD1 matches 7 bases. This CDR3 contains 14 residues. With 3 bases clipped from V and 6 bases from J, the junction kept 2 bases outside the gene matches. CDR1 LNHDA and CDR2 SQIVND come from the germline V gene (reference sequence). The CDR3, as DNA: TGTGCCAGTAGTATCCCAGGGGGTAATTCACCCCTCCACTTT. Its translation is CASSIPGGNSPLHF.

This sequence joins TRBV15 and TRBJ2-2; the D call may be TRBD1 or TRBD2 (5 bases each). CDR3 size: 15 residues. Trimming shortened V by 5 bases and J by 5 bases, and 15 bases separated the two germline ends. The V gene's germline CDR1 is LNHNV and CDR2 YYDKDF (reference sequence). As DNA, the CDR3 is TGTGCCACCAGCGTAGACGGGGCTTGGACCGGGGAGCTGTTTTTT. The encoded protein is CATSVDGAWTGELFF. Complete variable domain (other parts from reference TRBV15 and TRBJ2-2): DAMVIQNPRYQVTQFGKPVTLSCSQTLNHNVMYWYQQKSSQAPKLLFHYYDKDFNNEADTPDNFQSRRPNTSFCFLDIRSPGLGDTAMYLCATSVDGAWTGELFFGEGSRLTVL.

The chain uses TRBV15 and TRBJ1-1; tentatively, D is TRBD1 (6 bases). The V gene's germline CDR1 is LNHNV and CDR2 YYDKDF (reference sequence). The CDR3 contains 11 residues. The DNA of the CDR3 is TGTGCAACCGGGGGCATGACTGAAGCTTTCTTT. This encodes CATGGMTEAFF.

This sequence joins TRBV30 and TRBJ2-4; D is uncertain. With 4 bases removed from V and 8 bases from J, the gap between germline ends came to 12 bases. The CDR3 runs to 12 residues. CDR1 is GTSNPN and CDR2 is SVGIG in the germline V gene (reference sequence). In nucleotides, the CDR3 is TGTGCCTGGAAGGCAGGTTGGGACATTCAGTACTTC. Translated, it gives CAWKAGWDIQYF.

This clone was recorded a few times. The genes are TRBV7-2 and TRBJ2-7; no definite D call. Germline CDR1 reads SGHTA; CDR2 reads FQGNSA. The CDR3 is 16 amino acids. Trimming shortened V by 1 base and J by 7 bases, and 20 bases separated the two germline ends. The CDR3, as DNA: TGTGCCAGCAGCTTAGAGGACCGAAACCCCGGTGGGGAGCAGTACTTC. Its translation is CASSLEDRNPGGEQYF.

Written as DNA, the CDR3 is TGCAGCGTTGGCGGAGGGACGTACACCGGGGAGCTGTTTTTT. It yields the protein CSVGGGTYTGELFF. The chain is built from TRBV29-1 and TRBJ2-2, with TRBD2 as a possible D gene (6 bases). CDR1 and CDR2 (germline): SQVTM, ANQGSEA. This CDR3 region has 14 residues. V was shortened by 4 bases and J by 3 bases, with 12 bases between the two germline ends.

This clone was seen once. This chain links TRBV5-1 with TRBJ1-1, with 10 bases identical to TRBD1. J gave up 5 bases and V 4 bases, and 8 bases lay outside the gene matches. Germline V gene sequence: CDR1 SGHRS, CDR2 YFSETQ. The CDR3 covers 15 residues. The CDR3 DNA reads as TGCGCCAGCAGCGAGGTGTGGGGACAGGGGACTGAAGCTTTCTTT. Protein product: CASSEVWGQGTEAFF.